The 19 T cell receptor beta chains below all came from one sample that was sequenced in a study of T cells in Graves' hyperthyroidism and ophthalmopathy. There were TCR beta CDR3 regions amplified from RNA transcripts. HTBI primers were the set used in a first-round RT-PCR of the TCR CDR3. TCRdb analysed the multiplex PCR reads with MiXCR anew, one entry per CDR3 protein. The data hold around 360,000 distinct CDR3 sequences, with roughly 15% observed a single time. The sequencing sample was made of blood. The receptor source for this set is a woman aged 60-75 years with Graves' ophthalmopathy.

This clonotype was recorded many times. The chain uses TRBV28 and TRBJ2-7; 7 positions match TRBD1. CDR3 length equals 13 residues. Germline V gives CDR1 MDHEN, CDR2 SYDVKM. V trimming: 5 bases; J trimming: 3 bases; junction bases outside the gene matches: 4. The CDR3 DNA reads TGTGCCAGCAGTCCCTGGGACAGCTACGAGCAGTACTTC. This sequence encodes CASSPWDSYEQYF.

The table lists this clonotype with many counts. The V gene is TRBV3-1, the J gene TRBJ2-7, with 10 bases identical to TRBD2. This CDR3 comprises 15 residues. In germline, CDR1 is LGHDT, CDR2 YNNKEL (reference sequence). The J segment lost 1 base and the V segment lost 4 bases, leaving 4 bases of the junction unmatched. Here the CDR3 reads CASSPGLARSYEQYF. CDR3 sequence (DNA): TGTGCCAGCAGCCCGGGACTAGCGCGTTCCTACGAGCAGTACTTC.

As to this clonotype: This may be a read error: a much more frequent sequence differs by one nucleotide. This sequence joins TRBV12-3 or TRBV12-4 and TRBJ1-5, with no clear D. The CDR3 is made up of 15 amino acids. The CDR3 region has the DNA TGTGCCAGCAGTCGTTCCGGGTTTAGCAATCAGCACCAGCATTTT. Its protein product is CASSRSGFSNQHQHF.

CDR3 sequence: CASLPRGRGLFF. DNA of the CDR3: TGTGCCAGCCTCCCCAGAGGCAGGGGGCTGTTTTTT. The rearrangement joins TRBV28 to TRBJ2-2, with D possibly matching TRBD1 (6 bases). This CDR3 region has 12 residues. Trimming took 8 bases from V and 13 from J, leaving 17 bases between them. Per the germline V gene, CDR1 is MDHEN and CDR2 is SYDVKM. The whole variable domain, filled in from reference TRBV28 and TRBJ2-2, reads DVKVTQSSRYLVKRTGEKVFLECVQDMDHENMFWYRQDPGLGLRLIYFSYDVKMKEKGDIPEGYSVSREKKERFSLILESASTNQTSMYLCASLPRGRGLFFGEGSRLTVL.

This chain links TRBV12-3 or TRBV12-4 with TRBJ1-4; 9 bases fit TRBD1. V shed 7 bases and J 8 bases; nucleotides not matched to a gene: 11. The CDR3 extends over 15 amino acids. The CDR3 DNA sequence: TGTGCCAGCAAGGGGGGACAGGGAGTAGAGGAAAAACTGTTTTTT. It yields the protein CASKGGQGVEEKLFF.

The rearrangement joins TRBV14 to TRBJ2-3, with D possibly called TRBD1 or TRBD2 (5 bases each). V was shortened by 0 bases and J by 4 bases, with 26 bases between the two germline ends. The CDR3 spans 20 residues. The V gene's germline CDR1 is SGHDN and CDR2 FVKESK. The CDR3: CASSQELSGRGGVLPDTQYF. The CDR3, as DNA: TGTGCCAGCAGCCAAGAGCTATCGGGAAGGGGCGGTGTACTCCCAGATACGCAGTATTTT. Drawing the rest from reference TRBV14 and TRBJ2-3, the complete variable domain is EAGVTQFPSHSVIEKGQTVTLRCDPISGHDNLYWYRRVMGKEIKFLLHFVKESKQDESGMPNNRFLAERTGGTYSTLKVQPAELEDSGVYFCASSQELSGRGGVLPDTQYFGPGTRLTVL.

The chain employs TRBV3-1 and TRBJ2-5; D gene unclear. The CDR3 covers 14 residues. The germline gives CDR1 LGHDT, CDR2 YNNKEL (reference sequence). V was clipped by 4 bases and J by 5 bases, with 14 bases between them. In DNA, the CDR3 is TGTGCCAGCAGCCCCCTCGAGGAAGGTGAGACCCAGTACTTC. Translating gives CASSPLEEGETQYF.

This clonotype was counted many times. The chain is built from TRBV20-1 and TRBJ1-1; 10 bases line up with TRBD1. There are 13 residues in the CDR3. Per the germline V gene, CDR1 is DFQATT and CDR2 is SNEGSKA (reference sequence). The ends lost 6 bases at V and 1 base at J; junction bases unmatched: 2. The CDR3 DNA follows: TGCAGTGCGCGGGACAGGGGGAACACTGAAGCTTTCTTT. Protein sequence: CSARDRGNTEAFF.

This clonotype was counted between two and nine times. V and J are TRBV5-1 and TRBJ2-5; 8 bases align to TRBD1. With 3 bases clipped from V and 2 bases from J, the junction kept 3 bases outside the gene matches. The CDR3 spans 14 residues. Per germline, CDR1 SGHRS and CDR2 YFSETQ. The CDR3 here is CASSYDRGQETQYF. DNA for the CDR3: TGCGCCAGCAGCTACGACAGGGGTCAAGAGACCCAGTACTTC.

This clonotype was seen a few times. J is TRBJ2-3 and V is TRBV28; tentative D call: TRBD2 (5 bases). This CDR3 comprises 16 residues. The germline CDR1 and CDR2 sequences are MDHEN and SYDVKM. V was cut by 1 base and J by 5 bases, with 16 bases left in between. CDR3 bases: TGTGCCAGCAGTTTATCCTCCGGGGTAGAAAGAGATACGCAGTATTTT. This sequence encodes CASSLSSGVERDTQYF. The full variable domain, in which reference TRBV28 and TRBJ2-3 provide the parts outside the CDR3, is DVKVTQSSRYLVKRTGEKVFLECVQDMDHENMFWYRQDPGLGLRLIYFSYDVKMKEKGDIPEGYSVSREKKERFSLILESASTNQTSMYLCASSLSSGVERDTQYFGPGTRLTVL.

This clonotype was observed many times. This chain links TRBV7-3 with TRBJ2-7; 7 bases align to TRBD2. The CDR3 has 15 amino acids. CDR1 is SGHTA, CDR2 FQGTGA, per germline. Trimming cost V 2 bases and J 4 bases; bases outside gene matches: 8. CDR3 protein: CASSLRGGEEYEQYF. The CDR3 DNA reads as TGTGCCAGCAGCTTACGCGGGGGTGAAGAGTACGAGCAGTACTTC. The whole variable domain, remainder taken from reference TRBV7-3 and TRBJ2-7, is GAGVSQTPSNKVTEKGKYVELRCDPISGHTALYWYRQSLGQGPEFLIYFQGTGAADDSGLPNDRFFAVRPEGSVSTLKIQRTERGDSAVYLCASSLRGGEEYEQYFGPGTRLTVT.

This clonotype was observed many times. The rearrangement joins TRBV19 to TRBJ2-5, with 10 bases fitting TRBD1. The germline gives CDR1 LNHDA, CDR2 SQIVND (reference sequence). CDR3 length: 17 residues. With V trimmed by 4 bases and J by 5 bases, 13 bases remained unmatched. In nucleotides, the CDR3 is TGTGCCAGTAGTAACCGGGGGACAGGGGTCAGGCAGGAGACCCAGTACTTC. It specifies CASSNRGTGVRQETQYF.

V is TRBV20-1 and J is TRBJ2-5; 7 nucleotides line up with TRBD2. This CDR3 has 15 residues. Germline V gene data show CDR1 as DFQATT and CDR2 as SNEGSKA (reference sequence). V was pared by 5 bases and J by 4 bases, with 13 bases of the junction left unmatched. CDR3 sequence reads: CSAPPWAGVRETQYF. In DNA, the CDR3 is TGCAGTGCTCCCCCCTGGGCGGGGGTAAGAGAGACCCAGTACTTC.

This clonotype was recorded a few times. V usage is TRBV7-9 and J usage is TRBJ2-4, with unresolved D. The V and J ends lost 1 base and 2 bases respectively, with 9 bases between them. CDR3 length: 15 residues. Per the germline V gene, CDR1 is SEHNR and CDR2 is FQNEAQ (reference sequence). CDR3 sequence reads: CASSLVRSTKNIQYF. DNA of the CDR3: TGTGCCAGCAGCTTAGTCAGGTCGACCAAAAACATTCAGTACTTC.

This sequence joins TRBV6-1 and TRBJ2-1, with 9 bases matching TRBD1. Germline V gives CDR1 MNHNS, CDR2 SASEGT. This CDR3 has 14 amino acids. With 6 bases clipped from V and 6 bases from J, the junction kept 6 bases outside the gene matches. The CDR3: CASRGQGVSNEQFF. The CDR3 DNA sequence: TGTGCCAGCAGGGGACAGGGAGTGAGCAATGAGCAGTTCTTC.

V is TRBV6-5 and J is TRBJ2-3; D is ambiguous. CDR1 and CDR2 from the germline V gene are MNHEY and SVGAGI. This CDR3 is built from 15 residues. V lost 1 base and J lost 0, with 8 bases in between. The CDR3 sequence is CASSYFFSSTDTQYF. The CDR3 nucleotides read TGTGCCAGCAGTTACTTTTTTTCTAGCACAGATACGCAGTATTTT.

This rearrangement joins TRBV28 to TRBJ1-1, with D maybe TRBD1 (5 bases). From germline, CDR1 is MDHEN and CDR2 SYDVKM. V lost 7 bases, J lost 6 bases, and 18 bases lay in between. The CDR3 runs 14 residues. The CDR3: CASTAGGGIPEAFF. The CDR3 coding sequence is TGTGCCAGCACCGCAGGCGGGGGAATCCCTGAAGCTTTCTTT.

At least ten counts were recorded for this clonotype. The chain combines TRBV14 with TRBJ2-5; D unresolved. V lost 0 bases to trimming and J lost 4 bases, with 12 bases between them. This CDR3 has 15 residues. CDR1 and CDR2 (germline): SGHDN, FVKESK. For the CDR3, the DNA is TGTGCCAGCAGCCAAGATATAGGGCCGGCAGAGACCCAGTACTTC. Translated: CASSQDIGPAETQYF.

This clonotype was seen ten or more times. The CDR3 DNA reads as TGTGCCAGCAGCTTGCCTAGCCCTAATGAGCAGTTCTTC. It yields the protein CASSLPSPNEQFF. This sequence joins TRBV7-2 and TRBJ2-1, with D perhaps matching TRBD2 (5 bases). This CDR3 has 13 residues. Germline CDR1 is SGHTA and CDR2 is FQGNSA. The V gene lost 3 bases and the J gene lost 7 bases, with 10 bases spanning the gap.